These 25 T cell receptor beta chains came from one sample sequenced in a study of T cells in tuberculosis. Repertoires were generated with immunoSEQ multiplex PCR, while TCRdb's copy carries only in-frame clones and drops some. The data show roughly 34,000 clones, under 95% seen once. Input material: PBMCs. The origin of the receptors is a donor between 5 and 29 years old with latent tuberculosis or without tuberculosis infection. Some clones in this sample may be carry-over from other donors' samples.

This clone was counted only a few times. V usage is TRBV30 and J usage is TRBJ1-5; 11 bases align to TRBD1. The CDR3 contains 16 residues. In germline, CDR1 is GTSNPN, CDR2 SVGIG (reference sequence). V shed 1 base and J 6 bases; nucleotides not matched to a gene: 8. The CDR3: CAWSGTGGIVGQPQHF. The DNA for the CDR3 is TGTGCCTGGAGTGGGACAGGGGGCATTGTTGGTCAGCCCCAGCATTTT.

The chain joins TRBV30 to TRBJ1-5; D unresolved. The V gene's germline CDR1 is GTSNPN and CDR2 SVGIG (reference sequence). Trimming removed 0 bases from V and 0 bases from J, with 9 bases in between. The CDR3 spans 15 residues. The CDR3 DNA is TGTGCCTGGAGTGTCGGAGAGTATAGCAATCAGCCCCAGCATTTT. Its protein is CAWSVGEYSNQPQHF.

The rearrangement links TRBV27 to TRBJ2-7, with 9 positions matching TRBD1. There are 14 residues in the CDR3. The germline V gene has CDR1 MNHEY and CDR2 SMNVEV (reference sequence). Trimming at V came to 5 bases and at J to 3 bases, leaving 5 bases not matched to a gene. The CDR3 loop reads CASSPGTGYYEQYF. CDR3 coding DNA: TGTGCCAGCAGTCCAGGGACAGGGTACTACGAGCAGTACTTC.

This clone has just a few counts. The rearrangement uses TRBV14 and TRBJ2-7; weak D call: TRBD1 (5 bases). The germline V and J ends were trimmed by 2 bases and 3 bases, with 14 bases remaining between them. The CDR3 runs 15 residues. Looked up from germline, CDR1 is SGHDN and CDR2 is FVKESK. The CDR3 DNA follows: TGTGCCAGCAGCCAATTCGGACAAGCCATCTACGAGCAGTACTTC. Translating gives CASSQFGQAIYEQYF.

This clone was recorded a few times. The chain recombines TRBV2 with TRBJ1-1; possible D gene TRBD1, 6 bases. Germline CDR1 reads SNHLY; CDR2 reads FYNNEI. The V and J ends lost 6 bases and 8 bases respectively, with 22 bases between them. CDR3 length equals 15 residues. Here the CDR3 DNA reads TGTGCCAGCAGGGACAAATCCCAGCCGGGACAAGAAGCTTTCTTT. Its translation: CASRDKSQPGQEAFF.

This chain uses TRBV28 with TRBJ1-1, with D uncertain. The germline gives CDR1 MDHEN, CDR2 SYDVKM. This CDR3 contains 13 residues. V shed 7 bases and J shed 4 bases, with 13 bases lying between them. CDR3 DNA sequence: TGTGCCAGCAACGTAGCGCGGAGCACTGAAGCTTTCTTT. Residues: CASNVARSTEAFF.

The chain links TRBV5-1 to TRBJ2-7; 9 bases are shared with TRBD2. Germline CDR1 SGHRS, CDR2 YFSETQ. This CDR3 spans 16 amino acids. V shed 4 bases and J 3 bases; nucleotides not matched to a gene: 11. CDR3 protein: CASSGTEAGGIYEQYF. As DNA, the CDR3 is TGCGCCAGCAGCGGCACAGAAGCGGGGGGAATCTACGAGCAGTACTTC.

The V call is TRBV21-1, the J call TRBJ2-3; the table gives TRBD1 as D, unverified against the DNA. TRBV21-1 is tagged as a pseudogene. This CDR3 is built from 15 residues. Here the CDR3 DNA reads TGTGCCAGCAGCAAAGAAGGGGGCCCCACAGATACGCAGTATTTT. Its protein is CASSKEGGPTDTQYF.

Written as DNA, the CDR3 is TGTGCCTGGAGCGACAGGGGGGGACTGAACACTGAAGCTTTCTTT. It encodes CAWSDRGGLNTEAFF. The rearrangement links TRBV30 to TRBJ1-1; 9 nucleotides agree with TRBD1. Trimming removed 3 bases from V and 0 bases from J; junction bases left unmatched: 5. This CDR3 spans 15 amino acids. Germline V gene sequence: CDR1 GTSNPN, CDR2 SVGIG (reference sequence).

The chain combines TRBV19 with TRBJ1-1; possible D gene TRBD1, 6 bases. V lost 7 bases, J lost 4 bases, and 22 bases lay in between. Germline V gene data show CDR1 as LNHDA and CDR2 as SQIVND (reference sequence). This CDR3 spans 16 amino acids. This CDR3 is CASTVWGRTASTEAFF. CDR3 nucleotide sequence: TGTGCCAGTACCGTCTGGGGGCGGACAGCGAGCACTGAAGCTTTCTTT.

The chain links TRBV2 to TRBJ1-2, with 8 nucleotides matching TRBD1. From germline, CDR1 is SNHLY and CDR2 FYNNEI. This CDR3 is built from 13 residues. Trimming took 5 bases from V and 6 from J; bases not matched to a gene: 5. The CDR3 nucleotides are TGTGCCAGCAGTCCGACAGGGGACAATGGCTACACCTTC. Translating gives CASSPTGDNGYTF. The full variable domain, with the rest looked up from reference TRBV2 and TRBJ1-2, is EPEVTQTPSHQVTQMGQEVILRCVPISNHLYFYWYRQILGQKVEFLVSFYNNEISEKSEIFDDQFSVERPDGSNFTLKIRSTKLEDSAMYFCASSPTGDNGYTFGSGTRLTVV.

The chain employs TRBV19 and TRBJ1-1; D possibly corresponds to TRBD1 (5 bases). The CDR3 spans 12 residues. Deletions cut 6 bases from V and 8 bases from J, with 13 bases between. Germline V gene lookup returns CDR1 LNHDA and CDR2 SQIVND (reference sequence). The CDR3 here is CASSLNGGEAFF. As DNA, the CDR3 is TGTGCCAGTAGCCTTAACGGGGGGGAAGCTTTCTTT. The complete variable domain, with remaining parts taken from reference TRBV19 and TRBJ1-1, reads DGGITQSPKYLFRKEGQNVTLSCEQNLNHDAMYWYRQDPGQGLRLIYYSQIVNDFQKGDIAEGYSVSREKKESFPLTVTSAQKNPTAFYLCASSLNGGEAFFGQGTRLTVV.

CDR3 bases: TGTGCCAGCCTAGGGGGGGGCTCCTACAATGAGCAGTTCTTC. This codes for CASLGGGSYNEQFF. The chain joins TRBV2 to TRBJ2-1, with D maybe TRBD2 (7 bases). The CDR3 consists of 14 residues. The V end was cut by 8 bases, the J end by 0 bases, with 11 bases between. Germline CDR1 SNHLY, CDR2 FYNNEI. Together with reference TRBV2 and TRBJ2-1, the CDR3 gives the full variable domain: EPEVTQTPSHQVTQMGQEVILRCVPISNHLYFYWYRQILGQKVEFLVSFYNNEISEKSEIFDDQFSVERPDGSNFTLKIRSTKLEDSAMYFCASLGGGSYNEQFFGPGTRLTVL.

V usage is TRBV9 and J usage is TRBJ2-2; 12 bases align to TRBD1. Looked up from germline, CDR1 is SGDLS and CDR2 is YYNGEE. V lost 3 bases to trimming and J lost 5 bases; unmatched junction nucleotides: 5. The CDR3 length is 16 residues. CDR3 nucleotide sequence: TGTGCCAGCAGCGCACCGGGACAGGGGGCGACCGGGGAGCTGTTTTTT. Protein: CASSAPGQGATGELFF.

V and J are TRBV11-2 and TRBJ2-7; 9 bases map to TRBD1. Germline CDR1 reads SGHAT; CDR2 reads FQNNGV. Germline trimming cut 3 bases from V and 5 bases from J; bases unmatched to any gene: 2. The CDR3 extends over 13 amino acids. CDR3 nucleotides: TGTGCCAGCAGCTTGGGACAGGGCGACGAGCAGTACTTC. Translated: CASSLGQGDEQYF.

This clone is a singleton in its sample. Written as DNA, the CDR3 is TGTGCCAGCAGCGGACAGGGGGCCACAGATACGCAGTATTTT. Translation: CASSGQGATDTQYF. The chain joins TRBV7-6 to TRBJ2-3, with TRBD1 matching 11 bases. This CDR3 has 14 amino acids. The J segment lost 2 bases and the V segment lost 5 bases, leaving 0 bases of the junction unmatched. Germline lookup yields CDR1 SGHVS and CDR2 FNYEAQ.

The V and J genes are TRBV10-3 and TRBJ2-1; TRBD2 matches at 11 bases. V lost 0 bases, J lost 4 bases, and 2 bases stayed unmatched. CDR1 and CDR2 from the germline V gene are ENHRY and SYGVKD. The CDR3 length is 16 residues. DNA for the CDR3: TGTGCCATCAGTGAGTCGACTAGCGGGATTTACAATGAGCAGTTCTTC. Translated: CAISESTSGIYNEQFF.

This clone showed up just once. V usage is TRBV10-2 and J usage is TRBJ1-1; the match to TRBD1 covers 7 bases. Germline CDR1 reads WSHSY; CDR2 reads SAAADI. CDR3 length: 13 amino acids. J gave up 0 bases and V 8 bases, and 3 bases lay outside the gene matches. The CDR3 bases are TGCGCCAGCGGGGGACAGTTGAACACTGAAGCTTTCTTT. It translates to CASGGQLNTEAFF.

The V and J genes are TRBV18 and TRBJ2-5; TRBD1 is a possible D gene (6 bases). Trimming left V 2 bases short and J 0 bases short, with 10 bases between. From germline, CDR1 is KGHSH and CDR2 LQKENI. The CDR3 is made up of 15 amino acids. The CDR3 region is CASSPNTGYQETQYF. CDR3 nucleotides: TGTGCCAGCTCACCAAACACAGGGTACCAAGAGACCCAGTACTTC.

The chain carries TRBV15 and TRBJ2-1; no reliable D call. The CDR3 has 12 residues. The V gene lost 3 bases and the J gene lost 4 bases, with 4 bases spanning the gap. CDR1 and CDR2 from the germline V gene are LNHNV and YYDKDF (reference sequence). The CDR3 sequence is CATSSSYNEQFF. CDR3 nucleotides: TGTGCCACCAGCAGTAGTTACAATGAGCAGTTCTTC.

The chain uses TRBV6-6 and TRBJ2-2; TRBD1 is a possible D gene (6 bases). Looked up from germline, CDR1 is MNHNY and CDR2 is SVGAGI (reference sequence). Trimming took 8 bases from V and 4 from J, leaving 17 bases between them. The CDR3 length is 15 residues. The DNA of the CDR3 is TGTGCCAGCCTTCCCCAGGGGATAATCACCGGGGAGCTGTTTTTT. Translating gives CASLPQGIITGELFF.

V usage is TRBV5-1 and J usage is TRBJ1-2; 9 bases are a match to TRBD1. J gave up 4 bases and V 3 bases, and 4 bases lay outside the gene matches. CDR1 and CDR2 (germline): SGHRS, YFSETQ. The CDR3 loop spans 14 amino acids. CDR3 protein: CASSSGTGSYGYTF. The CDR3 region has the DNA TGCGCCAGCAGCTCCGGGACAGGGAGCTATGGCTACACCTTC.

The gene calls are TRBV28 and TRBJ2-7; 12 nucleotides match TRBD2. Germline loops: CDR1 MDHEN, CDR2 SYDVKM. This CDR3 is 16 amino acids long. V lost 1 base to trimming and J lost 3 bases; unmatched junction nucleotides: 4. Here the CDR3 DNA reads TGTGCCAGCAGTTTATCGACTAGCGGGAGCGGCTACGAGCAGTACTTC. Translation gives CASSLSTSGSGYEQYF.

The rearrangement links TRBV30 to TRBJ2-3; tentatively, D is TRBD2 (5 bases). CDR3 length equals 15 residues. The germline gives CDR1 GTSNPN, CDR2 SVGIG (reference sequence). The V end lost 4 bases, the J end lost 0 bases, and 14 bases lay between the germline ends. The CDR3 region has the DNA TGTGCCTGGACCCCTGTGGGCGGGAGCACAGATACGCAGTATTTT. Translation gives CAWTPVGGSTDTQYF. The variable domain in full, completed from reference TRBV30 and TRBJ2-3, reads SQTIHQWPATLVQPVGSPLSLECTVEGTSNPNLYWYRQAAGRGLQLLFYSVGIGQISSEVPQNLSASRPQDRQFILSSKKLLLSDSGFYLCAWTPVGGSTDTQYFGPGTRLTVL.

The chain joins TRBV7-2 to TRBJ2-1, with D possibly TRBD1 on 6 matching bases. Germline-derived CDR1 and CDR2 are SGHTA and FQGNSA. Trimming cost V 6 bases and J 8 bases, with 11 bases left between them. The CDR3 extends over 12 amino acids. The CDR3 DNA follows: TGTGCCAGCAGAAACAGGGAAGATGAGCAGTTCTTC. Protein: CASRNREDEQFF.